This T cell receptor beta chain comes out of a study of blood T cell repertoires in COVID-19. Study-level information: Donors in the United States, Italy and Spain gave samples during acute or convalescent COVID-19.

This CDR3 region has 15 residues. The V gene lost 3 bases and the J gene lost 0 bases, with 9 bases spanning the gap. Germline CDR1 is LNHDA and CDR2 is SQIVND (reference sequence). The table came from immunoSEQ multiplex PCR; TCRdb's copy has only in-frame clones and leaves some out. The data hold approximately 200,000 clones, with approximately 92% observed a single time. This chain connects TRBV19 to TRBJ2-1; D unclear. Sequenced input: PBMCs or T cells enriched from blood (not recorded which). This TCR derives from a woman younger than 35 in a cohort exposed to, infected with or recovered from COVID-19 (not recorded which). The CDR3 DNA sequence: TGTGCCAGTAGTATTGGGCTGGACTCCTACAATGAGCAGTTCTTC. It is translated as CASSIGLDSYNEQFF.